The clone carrying this T cell receptor beta chain was counted at least ten times. What it binds is unknown. These data originate in a study of CD8 T cells in ankylosing spondylitis. Study outcomes and limitations: Characteristic of ankylosing spondylitis blood, it appeared, was a TCR beta motif comprising eight highly homologous variants. The authors reported significant enrichment of disease-linked clones in matched ankylosing spondylitis synovial fluid. The disease-linked clones had a CD8+ phenotype and low blood frequencies.

In making TCR beta libraries, quantitative 5'-RACE with molecular barcodes was used. TCRdb re-derived calls from the 5' RACE reads in MiXCR, one entry per CDR3 protein. The sample lists around 250,000 distinct CDR3 sequences; around a tenth were seen once. CDR1 and CDR2 from the germline V gene are KGHDR and SFDVKD. V shed 2 bases and J shed 2 bases, with 14 bases lying between them. The CDR3 runs to 16 residues. The source is a male donor with ankylosing spondylitis or in good health (not recorded which). The genes are TRBV24-1 and TRBJ2-5, with D perhaps assigned TRBD1 or TRBD2 (5 bases each). Sequencing used blood, either unsorted or a sorted T cell fraction (not recorded which). The CDR3 is CATSDSRPEGQETQYF. The CDR3 nucleotides are TGTGCCACCAGTGATTCGAGGCCAGAGGGGCAAGAGACCCAGTACTTC.